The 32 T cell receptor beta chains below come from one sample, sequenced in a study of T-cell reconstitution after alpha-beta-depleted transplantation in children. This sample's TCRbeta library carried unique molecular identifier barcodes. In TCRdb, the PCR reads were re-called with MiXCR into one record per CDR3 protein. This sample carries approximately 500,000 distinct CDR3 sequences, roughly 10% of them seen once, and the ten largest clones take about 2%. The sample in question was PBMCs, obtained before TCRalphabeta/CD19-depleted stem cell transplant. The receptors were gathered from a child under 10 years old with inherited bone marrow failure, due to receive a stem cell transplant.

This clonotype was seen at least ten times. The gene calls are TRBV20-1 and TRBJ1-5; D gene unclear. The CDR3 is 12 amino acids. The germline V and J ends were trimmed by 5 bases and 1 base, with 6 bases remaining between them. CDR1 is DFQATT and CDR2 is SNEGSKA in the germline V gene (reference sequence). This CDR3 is CSAYNSNQPQHF. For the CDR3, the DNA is TGCAGTGCTTATAACAGCAATCAGCCCCAGCATTTT.

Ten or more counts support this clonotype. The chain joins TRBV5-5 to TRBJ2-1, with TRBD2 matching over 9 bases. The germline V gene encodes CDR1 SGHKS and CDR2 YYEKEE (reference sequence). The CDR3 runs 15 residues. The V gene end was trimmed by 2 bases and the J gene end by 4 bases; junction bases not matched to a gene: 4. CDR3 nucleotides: TGTGCCAGCAGCTTCGGGACTAGCACTTACAATGAGCAGTTCTTC. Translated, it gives CASSFGTSTYNEQFF.

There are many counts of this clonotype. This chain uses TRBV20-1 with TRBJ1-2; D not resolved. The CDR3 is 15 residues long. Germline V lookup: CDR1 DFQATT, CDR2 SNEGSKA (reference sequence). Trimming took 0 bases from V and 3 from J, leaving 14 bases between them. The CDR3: CSARDLLGHHYGYTF. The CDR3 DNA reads TGCAGTGCTAGAGATTTGTTAGGGCATCACTATGGCTACACCTTC.

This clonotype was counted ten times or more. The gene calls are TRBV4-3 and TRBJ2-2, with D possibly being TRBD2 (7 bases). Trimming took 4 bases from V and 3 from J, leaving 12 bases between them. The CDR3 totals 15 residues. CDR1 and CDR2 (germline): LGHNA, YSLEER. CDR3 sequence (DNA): TGCGCCAGCAGCCCTGGGGGGGCCGACACCGGGGAGCTGTTTTTT. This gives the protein CASSPGGADTGELFF.

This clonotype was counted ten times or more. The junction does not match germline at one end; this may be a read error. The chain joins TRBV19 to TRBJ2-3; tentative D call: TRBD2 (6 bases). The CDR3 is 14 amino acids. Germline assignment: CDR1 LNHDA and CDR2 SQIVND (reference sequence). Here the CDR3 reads CATSRGRSTDTQFF. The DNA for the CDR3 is TGTGCCACTTCCCGGGGGAGGTCCACAGATACGCAGTTTTTT.

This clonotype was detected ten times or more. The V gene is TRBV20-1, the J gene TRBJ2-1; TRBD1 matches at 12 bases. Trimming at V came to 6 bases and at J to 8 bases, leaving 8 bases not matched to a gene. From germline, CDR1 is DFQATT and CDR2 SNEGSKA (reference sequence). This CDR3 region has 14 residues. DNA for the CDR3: TGCAGTGCGACCGGGACAGGGGGCGTAGATGAGCAGTTCTTC. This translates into CSATGTGGVDEQFF.

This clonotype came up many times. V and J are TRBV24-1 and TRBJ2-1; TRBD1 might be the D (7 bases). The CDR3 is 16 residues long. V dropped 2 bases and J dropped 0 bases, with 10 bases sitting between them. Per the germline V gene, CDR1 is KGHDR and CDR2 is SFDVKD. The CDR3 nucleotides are TGTGCCACCAGTGATTCAGGGGGGACCTCCTACAATGAGCAGTTCTTC. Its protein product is CATSDSGGTSYNEQFF.

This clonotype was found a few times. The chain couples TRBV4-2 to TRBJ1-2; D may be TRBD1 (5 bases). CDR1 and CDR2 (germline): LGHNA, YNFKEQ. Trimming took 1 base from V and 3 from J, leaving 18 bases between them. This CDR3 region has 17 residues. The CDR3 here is CASSQVHFDRYYYGYTF. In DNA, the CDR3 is TGTGCCAGCAGCCAAGTTCACTTTGACAGATACTACTATGGCTACACCTTC.

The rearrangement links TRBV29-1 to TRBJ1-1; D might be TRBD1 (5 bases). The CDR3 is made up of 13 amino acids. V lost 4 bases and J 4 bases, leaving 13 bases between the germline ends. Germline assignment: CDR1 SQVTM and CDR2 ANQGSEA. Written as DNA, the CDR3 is TGCAGCGTTGGGGGACGCCCTGGCACTGAAGCTTTCTTT. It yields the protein CSVGGRPGTEAFF.

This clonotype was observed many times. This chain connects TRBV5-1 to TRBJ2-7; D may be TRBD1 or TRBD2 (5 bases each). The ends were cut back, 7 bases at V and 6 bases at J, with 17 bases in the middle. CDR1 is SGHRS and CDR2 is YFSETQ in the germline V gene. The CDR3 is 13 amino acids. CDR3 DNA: TGCGCCAGCGCCGAGGGGATCGGGACCGAGCAGTACTTC. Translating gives CASAEGIGTEQYF.

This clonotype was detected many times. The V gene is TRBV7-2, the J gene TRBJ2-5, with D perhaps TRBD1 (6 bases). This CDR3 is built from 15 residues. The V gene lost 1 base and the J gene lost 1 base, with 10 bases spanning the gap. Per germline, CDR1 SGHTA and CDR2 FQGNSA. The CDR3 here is CASSLEMGAQETQYF. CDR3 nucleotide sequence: TGTGCCAGCAGCTTAGAAATGGGGGCCCAAGAGACCCAGTACTTC.

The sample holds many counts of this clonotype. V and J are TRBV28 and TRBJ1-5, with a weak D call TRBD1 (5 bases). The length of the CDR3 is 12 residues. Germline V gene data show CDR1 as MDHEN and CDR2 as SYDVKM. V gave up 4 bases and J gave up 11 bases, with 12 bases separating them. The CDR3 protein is CASSYGAGAQHF. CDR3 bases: TGTGCCAGCAGTTATGGGGCAGGAGCCCAGCATTTT.

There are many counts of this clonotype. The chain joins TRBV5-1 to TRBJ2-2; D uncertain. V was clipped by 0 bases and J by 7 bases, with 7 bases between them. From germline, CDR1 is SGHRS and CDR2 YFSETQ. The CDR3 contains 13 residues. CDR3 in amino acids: CASSLVPDGELFF. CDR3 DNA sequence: TGCGCCAGCAGCTTGGTGCCAGACGGGGAGCTGTTTTTT.

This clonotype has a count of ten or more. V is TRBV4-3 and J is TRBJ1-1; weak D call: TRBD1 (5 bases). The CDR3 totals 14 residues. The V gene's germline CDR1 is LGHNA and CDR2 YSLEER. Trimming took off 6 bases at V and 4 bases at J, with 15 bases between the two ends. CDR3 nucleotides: TGCGCCAGCAGTAAAGAGCGGGGCCGCACTGAAGCTTTCTTT. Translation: CASSKERGRTEAFF.

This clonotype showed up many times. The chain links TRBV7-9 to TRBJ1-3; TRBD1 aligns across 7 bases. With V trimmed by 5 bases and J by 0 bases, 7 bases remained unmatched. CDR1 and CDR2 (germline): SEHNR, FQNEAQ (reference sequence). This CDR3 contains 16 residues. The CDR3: CASSADRLLSGNTIYF. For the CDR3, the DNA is TGTGCCAGCAGCGCGGACAGGCTCCTCTCTGGAAACACCATATATTTT.

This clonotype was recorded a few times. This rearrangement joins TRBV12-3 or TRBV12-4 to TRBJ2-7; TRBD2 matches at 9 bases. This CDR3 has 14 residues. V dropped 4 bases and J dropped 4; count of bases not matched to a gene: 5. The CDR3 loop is CASSWGLAEYEQYF. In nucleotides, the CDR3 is TGTGCCAGCAGTTGGGGACTAGCCGAGTACGAGCAGTACTTC.

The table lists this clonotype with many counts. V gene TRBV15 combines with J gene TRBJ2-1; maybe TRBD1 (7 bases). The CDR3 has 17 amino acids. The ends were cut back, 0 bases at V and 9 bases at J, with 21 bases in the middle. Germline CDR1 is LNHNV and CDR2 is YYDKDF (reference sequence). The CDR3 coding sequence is TGTGCCACCAGCAGAGAGCCCCATAGCAGGGGGGAAGGTGAGCAGTTCTTC. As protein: CATSREPHSRGEGEQFF.

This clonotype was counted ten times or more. CDR3 loop: CASSLDTGQETQYF. The CDR3 DNA follows: TGTGCCAGCAGCTTAGACACCGGGCAAGAGACCCAGTACTTC. The rearrangement links TRBV7-9 to TRBJ2-5; unclear D gene. There are 14 residues in the CDR3. Germline CDR1 reads SEHNR; CDR2 reads FQNEAQ (reference sequence). V was shortened by 1 base and J by 2 bases, with 8 bases between the two germline ends. Variable domain in full (rest from reference TRBV7-9 and TRBJ2-5): DTGVSQNPRHKITKRGQNVTFRCDPISEHNRLYWYRQTLGQGPEFLTYFQNEAQLEKSRLLSDRFSAERPKGSFSTLEIQRTEQGDSAMYLCASSLDTGQETQYFGPGTRLLVL.

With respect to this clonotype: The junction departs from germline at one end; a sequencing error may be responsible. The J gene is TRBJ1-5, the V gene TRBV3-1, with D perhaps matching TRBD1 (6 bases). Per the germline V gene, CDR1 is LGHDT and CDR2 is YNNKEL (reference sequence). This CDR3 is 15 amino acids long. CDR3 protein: CASSQQGPSKQPQHF. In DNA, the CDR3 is TGTGCCAGCAGCCAACAGGGGCCTAGCAAACAGCCCCAGCATTTT. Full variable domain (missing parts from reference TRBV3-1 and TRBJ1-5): DTAVSQTPKYLVTQMGNDKSIKCEQNLGHDTMYWYKQDSKKFLKIMFSYNNKELIINETVPNRFSPKSPDKAHLNLHINSLELGDSAVYFCASSQQGPSKQPQHFGDGTRLSIL.

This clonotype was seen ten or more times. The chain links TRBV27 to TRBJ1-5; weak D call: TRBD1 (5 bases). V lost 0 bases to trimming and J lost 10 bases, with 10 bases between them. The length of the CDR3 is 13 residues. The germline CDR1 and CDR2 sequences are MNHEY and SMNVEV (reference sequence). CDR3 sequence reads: CASSLSAGHPQHF. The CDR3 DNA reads TGTGCCAGCAGTTTATCCGCAGGACATCCCCAGCATTTT.

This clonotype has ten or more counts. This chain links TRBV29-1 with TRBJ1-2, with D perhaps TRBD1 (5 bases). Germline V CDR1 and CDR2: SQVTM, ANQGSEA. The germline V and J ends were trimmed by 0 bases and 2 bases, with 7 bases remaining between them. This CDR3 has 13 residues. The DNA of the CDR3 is TGCAGCGTTGAAGATACAGGAAACTATGGCTACACCTTC. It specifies CSVEDTGNYGYTF. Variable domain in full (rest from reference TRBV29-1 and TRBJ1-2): SAVISQKPSRDICQRGTSLTIQCQVDSQVTMMFWYRQQPGQSLTLIATANQGSEATYESGFVIDKFPISRPNLTFSTLTVSNMSPEDSSIYLCSVEDTGNYGYTFGSGTRLTVV.

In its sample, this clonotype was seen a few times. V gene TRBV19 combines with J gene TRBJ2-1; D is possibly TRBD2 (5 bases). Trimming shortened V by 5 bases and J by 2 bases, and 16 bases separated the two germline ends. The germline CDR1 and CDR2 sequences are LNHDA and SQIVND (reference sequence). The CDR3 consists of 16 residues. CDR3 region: CASSPPERPTYNEQFF. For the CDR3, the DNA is TGTGCCAGTAGTCCCCCTGAGCGGCCTACCTACAATGAGCAGTTCTTC.

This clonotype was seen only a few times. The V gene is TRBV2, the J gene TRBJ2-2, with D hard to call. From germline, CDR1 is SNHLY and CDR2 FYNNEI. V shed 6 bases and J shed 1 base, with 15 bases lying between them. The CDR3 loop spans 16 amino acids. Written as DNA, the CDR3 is TGTGCCAGCAGCGATCAACTAACCCTGAACACCGGGGAGCTGTTTTTT. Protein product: CASSDQLTLNTGELFF.

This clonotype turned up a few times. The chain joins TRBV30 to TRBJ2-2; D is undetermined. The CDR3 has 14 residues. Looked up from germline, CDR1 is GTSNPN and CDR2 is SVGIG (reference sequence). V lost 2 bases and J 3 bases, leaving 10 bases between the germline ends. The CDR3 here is CAWSTDGYTGELFF. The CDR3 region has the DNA TGTGCCTGGAGTACAGATGGGTACACCGGGGAGCTGTTTTTT. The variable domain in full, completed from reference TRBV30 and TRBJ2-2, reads SQTIHQWPATLVQPVGSPLSLECTVEGTSNPNLYWYRQAAGRGLQLLFYSVGIGQISSEVPQNLSASRPQDRQFILSSKKLLLSDSGFYLCAWSTDGYTGELFFGEGSRLTVL.

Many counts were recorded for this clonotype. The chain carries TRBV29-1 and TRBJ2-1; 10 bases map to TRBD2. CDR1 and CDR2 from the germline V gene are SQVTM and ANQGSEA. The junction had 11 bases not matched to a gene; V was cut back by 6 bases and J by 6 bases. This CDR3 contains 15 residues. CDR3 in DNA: TGCAGCGTCCGAGGGGGACTAGCGCCGACCAATGAGCAGTTCTTC. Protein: CSVRGGLAPTNEQFF.

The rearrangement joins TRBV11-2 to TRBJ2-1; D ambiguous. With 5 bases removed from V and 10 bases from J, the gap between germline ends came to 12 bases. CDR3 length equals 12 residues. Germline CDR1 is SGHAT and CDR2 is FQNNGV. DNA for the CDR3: TGTGCCAGCAGCAGATTAGCTGGCGAGCAGTTCTTC. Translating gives CASSRLAGEQFF. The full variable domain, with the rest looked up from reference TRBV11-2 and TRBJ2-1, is EAGVAQSPRYKIIEKRQSVAFWCNPISGHATLYWYQQILGQGPKLLIQFQNNGVVDDSQLPKDRFSAERLKGVDSTLKIQPAKLEDSAVYLCASSRLAGEQFFGPGTRLTVL.

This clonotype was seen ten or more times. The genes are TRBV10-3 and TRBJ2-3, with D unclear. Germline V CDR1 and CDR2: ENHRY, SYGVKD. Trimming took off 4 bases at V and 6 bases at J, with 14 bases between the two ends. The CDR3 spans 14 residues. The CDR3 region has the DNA TGTGCCATCAGTGGTCGCGGCCCCAGGGATACGCAGTATTTT. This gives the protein CAISGRGPRDTQYF.

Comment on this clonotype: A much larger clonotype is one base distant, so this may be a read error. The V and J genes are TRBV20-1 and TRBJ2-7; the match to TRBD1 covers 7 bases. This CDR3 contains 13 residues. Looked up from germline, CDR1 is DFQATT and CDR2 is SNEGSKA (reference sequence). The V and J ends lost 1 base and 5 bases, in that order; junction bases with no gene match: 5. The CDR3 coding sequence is TGCAGTGCTAGAGGGACAGGACGCCACGAGCAGTACTTC. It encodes CSARGTGRHEQYF.

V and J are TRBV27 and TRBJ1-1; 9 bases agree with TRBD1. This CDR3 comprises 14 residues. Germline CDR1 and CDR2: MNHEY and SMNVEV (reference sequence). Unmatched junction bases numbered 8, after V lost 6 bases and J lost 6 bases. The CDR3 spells CASSNRGRVSEAFF. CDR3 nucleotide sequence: TGTGCCAGCAGCAACAGGGGGCGCGTCTCTGAAGCTTTCTTT.

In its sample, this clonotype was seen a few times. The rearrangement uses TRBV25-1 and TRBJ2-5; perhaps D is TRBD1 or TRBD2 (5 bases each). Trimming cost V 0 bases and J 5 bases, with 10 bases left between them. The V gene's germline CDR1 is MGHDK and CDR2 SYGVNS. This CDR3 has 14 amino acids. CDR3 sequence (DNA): TGTGCCAGCAGTGAATATTCGGGACGCGAGACCCAGTACTTC. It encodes CASSEYSGRETQYF.

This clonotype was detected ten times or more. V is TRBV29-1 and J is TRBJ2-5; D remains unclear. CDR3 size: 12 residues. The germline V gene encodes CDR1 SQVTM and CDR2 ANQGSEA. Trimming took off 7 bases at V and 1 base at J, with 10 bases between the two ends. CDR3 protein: CSAPIFQETQYF. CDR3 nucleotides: TGCAGCGCTCCTATCTTCCAAGAGACCCAGTACTTC.

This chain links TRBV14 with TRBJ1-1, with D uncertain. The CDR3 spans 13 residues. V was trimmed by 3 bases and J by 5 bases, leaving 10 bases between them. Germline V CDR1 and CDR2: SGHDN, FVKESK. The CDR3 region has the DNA TGTGCCAGCAGCCAGTCCCCAATAACTGAAGCTTTCTTT. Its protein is CASSQSPITEAFF.